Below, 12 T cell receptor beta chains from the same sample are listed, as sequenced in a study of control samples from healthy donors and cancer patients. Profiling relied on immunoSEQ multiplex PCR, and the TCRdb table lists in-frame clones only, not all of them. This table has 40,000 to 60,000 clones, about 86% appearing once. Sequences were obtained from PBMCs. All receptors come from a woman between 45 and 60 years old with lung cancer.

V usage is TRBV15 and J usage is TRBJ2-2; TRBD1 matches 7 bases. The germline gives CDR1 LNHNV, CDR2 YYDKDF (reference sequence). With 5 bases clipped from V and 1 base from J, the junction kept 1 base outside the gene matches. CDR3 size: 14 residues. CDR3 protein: CATSYRGNTGELFF. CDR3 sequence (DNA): TGTGCCACCAGCTACAGGGGGAACACCGGGGAGCTGTTTTTT. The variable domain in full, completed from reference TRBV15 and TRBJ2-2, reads DAMVIQNPRYQVTQFGKPVTLSCSQTLNHNVMYWYQQKSSQAPKLLFHYYDKDFNNEADTPDNFQSRRPNTSFCFLDIRSPGLGDTAMYLCATSYRGNTGELFFGEGSRLTVL.

CDR3 sequence reads: CASSGEVGELFF. CDR3 nucleotides: TGTGCCAGCAGCGGGGAAGTCGGGGAGCTGTTTTTT. The J gene is TRBJ2-2, the V gene TRBV9, with unresolved D. Between the trimmed V and J ends, which lost 3 bases and 7 bases, there was a span of 7 bases. This CDR3 is built from 12 residues. Germline lookup yields CDR1 SGDLS and CDR2 YYNGEE.

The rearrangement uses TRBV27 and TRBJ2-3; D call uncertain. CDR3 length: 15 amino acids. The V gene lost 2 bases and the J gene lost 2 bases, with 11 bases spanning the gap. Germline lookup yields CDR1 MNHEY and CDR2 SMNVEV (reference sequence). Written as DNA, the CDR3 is TGTGCCAGCAGTTTAAGAGCGAGATACACAGATACGCAGTATTTT. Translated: CASSLRARYTDTQYF.

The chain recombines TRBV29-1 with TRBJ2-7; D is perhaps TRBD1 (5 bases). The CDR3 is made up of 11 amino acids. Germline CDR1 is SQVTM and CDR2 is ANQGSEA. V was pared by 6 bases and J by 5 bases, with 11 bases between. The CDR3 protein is CSVPGRDEQYF. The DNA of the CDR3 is TGCAGCGTCCCAGGCAGGGACGAGCAGTACTTC.

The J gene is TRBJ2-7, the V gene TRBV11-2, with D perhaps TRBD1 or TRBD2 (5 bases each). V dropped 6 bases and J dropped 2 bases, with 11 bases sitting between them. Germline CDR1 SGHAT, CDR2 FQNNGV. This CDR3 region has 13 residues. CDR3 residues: CASSLGETYEQYF. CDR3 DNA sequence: TGTGCCAGCAGTCTGGGGGAAACCTACGAGCAGTACTTC.

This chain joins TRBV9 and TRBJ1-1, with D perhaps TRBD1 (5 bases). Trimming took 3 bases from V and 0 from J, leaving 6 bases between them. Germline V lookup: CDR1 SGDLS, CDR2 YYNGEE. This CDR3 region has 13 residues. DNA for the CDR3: TGTGCCAGCAGCGCGGGGGTGAACACTGAAGCTTTCTTT. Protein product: CASSAGVNTEAFF.

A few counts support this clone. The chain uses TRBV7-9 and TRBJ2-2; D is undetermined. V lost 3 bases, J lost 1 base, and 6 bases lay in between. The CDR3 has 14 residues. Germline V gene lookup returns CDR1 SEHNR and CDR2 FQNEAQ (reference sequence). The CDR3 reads CASSLKENTGELFF. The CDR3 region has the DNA TGTGCCAGCAGCTTGAAGGAGAACACCGGGGAGCTGTTTTTT. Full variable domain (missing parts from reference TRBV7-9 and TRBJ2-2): DTGVSQNPRHKITKRGQNVTFRCDPISEHNRLYWYRQTLGQGPEFLTYFQNEAQLEKSRLLSDRFSAERPKGSFSTLEIQRTEQGDSAMYLCASSLKENTGELFFGEGSRLTVL.

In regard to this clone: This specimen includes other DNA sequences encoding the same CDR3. The CDR3, as DNA: TGTGCCAGCAGTGAACTCGGGATTGGTCAGCCCCAGCATTTT. This sequence encodes CASSELGIGQPQHF. The chain uses TRBV6-1 and TRBJ1-5; the D is unclear. V lost 2 bases, J lost 6 bases, and 11 bases lay in between. CDR3 size: 14 residues. The germline gives CDR1 MNHNS, CDR2 SASEGT.

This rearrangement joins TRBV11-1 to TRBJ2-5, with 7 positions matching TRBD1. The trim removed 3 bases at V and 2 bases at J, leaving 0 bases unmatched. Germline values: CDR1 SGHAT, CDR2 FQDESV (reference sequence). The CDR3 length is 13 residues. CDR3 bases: TGTGCCAGCAGCTTGGACAGGCAAGAGACCCAGTACTTC. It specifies CASSLDRQETQYF.

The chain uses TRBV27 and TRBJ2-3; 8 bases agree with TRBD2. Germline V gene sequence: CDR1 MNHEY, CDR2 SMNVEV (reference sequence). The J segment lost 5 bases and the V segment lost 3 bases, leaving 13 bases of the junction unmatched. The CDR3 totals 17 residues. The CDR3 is CASSLKSLAGPGDTQYF. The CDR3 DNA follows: TGTGCCAGCAGTTTGAAGAGCCTAGCGGGCCCAGGAGATACGCAGTATTTT.

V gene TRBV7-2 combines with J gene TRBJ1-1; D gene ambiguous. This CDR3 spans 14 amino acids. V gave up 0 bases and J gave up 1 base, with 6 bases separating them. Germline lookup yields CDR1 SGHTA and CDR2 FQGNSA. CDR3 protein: CASSLAHGNTEAFF. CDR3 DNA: TGTGCCAGCAGCTTAGCGCACGGGAACACTGAAGCTTTCTTT.

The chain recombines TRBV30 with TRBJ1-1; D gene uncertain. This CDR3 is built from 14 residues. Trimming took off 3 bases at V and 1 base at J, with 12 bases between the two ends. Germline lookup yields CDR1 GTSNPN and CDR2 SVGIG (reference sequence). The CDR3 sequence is CAWSYRDRNTEAFF. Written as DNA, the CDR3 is TGTGCCTGGAGCTACCGGGATAGGAACACTGAAGCTTTCTTT. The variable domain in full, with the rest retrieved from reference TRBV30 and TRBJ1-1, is SQTIHQWPATLVQPVGSPLSLECTVEGTSNPNLYWYRQAAGRGLQLLFYSVGIGQISSEVPQNLSASRPQDRQFILSSKKLLLSDSGFYLCAWSYRDRNTEAFFGQGTRLTVV.